The rows below give T cell receptor beta chains drawn from one sample of a study of T cells in Graves' hyperthyroidism and ophthalmopathy. From the multiplex PCR reads, TCRdb called clonotypes with MiXCR, one entry per CDR3 protein. The sample consists of some 570,000 distinct CDR3 sequences, 15% to 20% of them appearing once. The sequenced material came from blood. The receptors were gathered from a woman aged 18-29 years with Graves' ophthalmopathy. Both conserved end residues are part of each CDR3. A D gene is named only where the DNA matches it firmly. Rows give clone size only sometimes, using once, few, many, or a class for an expanded clone.

>TRBV12-3/TRBV12-4|TRBD2|many|TRBJ2-7
CASSPRTSGGVYEQYF
TGTGCCAGCAGTCCCCGAACTAGCGGTGGGGTCTACGAGCAGTACTTC
>TRBV3-1|NA|NA|TRBJ2-1
CASSRSGPYNGQFF
TGTGCCAGCAGCCGCAGCGGACCCTACAATGGGCAGTTCTTC
>TRBV20-1|NA|many|TRBJ2-7
CSARGEAYEQYF
TGCAGTGCTAGAGGTGAAGCCTACGAGCAGTACTTC
>TRBV5-1|NA|few|TRBJ2-1
CASWDSVFNEQFF
TGCGCCAGTTGGGACTCTGTTTTCAATGAGCAGTTCTTC
>TRBV15|NA|NA|TRBJ2-2
CATSPTGNTGELFF
TGTGCCACCAGCCCGACAGGGAACACCGGGGAGCTGTTTTTT
>TRBV10-3|TRBD2|NA|TRBJ2-2
CAISELLAGGPAAGELFF
TGTGCCATCAGTGAGTTACTAGCGGGAGGGCCCGCAGCCGGGGAGCTGTTTTTT
>TRBV7-3|TRBD2|NA|TRBJ2-5
CASSPNGGGETQYF
TGTGCCAGCAGTCCCAACGGCGGGGGGGAGACCCAGTACTTC
>TRBV11-3|TRBD2|few|TRBJ2-7
CASSQGGAGGSEQYF
TGTGCCAGCAGCCAAGGCGGAGCGGGAGGCTCCGAGCAGTACTTC
>TRBV30|NA|NA|TRBJ2-6
CAQPRGQEYPRGANVLTF
TGTGCCCAACCCCGGGGGCAGGAGTACCCTCGTGGGGCCAACGTCCTGACTTTC
>TRBV7-3|NA|many|TRBJ2-5
CASSSQGTQETQYF
TGTGCCAGCAGCTCCCAGGGGACCCAAGAGACCCAGTACTTC
>TRBV27|NA|many|TRBJ2-1
CASSSAWNEQFF
TGTGCCAGCAGTTCAGCCTGGAATGAGCAGTTCTTC
>TRBV4-1|TRBD1|few|TRBJ1-1
CASSQRGQGGTEAFF
TGCGCCAGCAGCCAGAGGGGGCAGGGAGGGACTGAAGCTTTCTTT
>TRBV28|TRBD1|many|TRBJ1-2
CASSSPLGQGLGKYGYTF
TGTGCCAGCAGTTCACCCCTAGGACAGGGTTTGGGAAAGTATGGCTACACCTTC
>TRBV2|TRBD2|NA|TRBJ2-3
CASRGVAGVADTQYF
TGTGCCAGCAGAGGGGTAGCGGGGGTGGCAGATACGCAGTATTTT
>TRBV28|NA|NA|TRBJ1-3
CASSPRGGLGNTIYF
TGTGCCAGCAGCCCCCGCGGGGGCCTTGGAAACACCATATATTTT
>TRBV6-5|TRBD2|many|TRBJ2-3
CASSSELAGTDTQYF
TGTGCCAGCAGTTCCGAACTAGCGGGCACAGATACGCAGTATTTT
>TRBV20-1|TRBD2|many|TRBJ2-7
CSASGTSGRTSYEQYF
TGCAGTGCTAGTGGGACTAGCGGGAGGACTTCCTACGAGCAGTACTTC